The 27 T cell receptor beta chains reported below all come from one sample, sequenced in a study of cytomegalovirus exposure and HLA in healthy donors. 60 Vbeta and 13 Jbeta primers were used in PCR. Only in-frame clones appear in the TCRdb table, and some are missing; sequencing was by immunoSEQ multiplex PCR. This sample has roughly 150,000 clones, with around 84% found just once. The sequencing input was PBMCs. Receptors were obtained from a boy between 2 and 15 years old in good health and CMV-seronegative.

The V gene is TRBV27, the J gene TRBJ1-1; unclear D gene. Trimming cost V 5 bases and J 1 base, with 14 bases left between them. The CDR3 sequence is 15 residues long. Germline-derived CDR1 and CDR2 are MNHEY and SMNVEV (reference sequence). In DNA, the CDR3 is TGTGCCAGCAGTCCACCCAACGCGAGGAACACTGAAGCTTTCTTT. Its protein is CASSPPNARNTEAFF.

A note on this clone: The limits of the CDR3 on the DNA are not certain, so only TCRdb's listed CDR3 is given. The CDR3 sequence: CASSVVGQGIWFF. The chain is built from TRBV28 and TRBJ2-1; no DNA check was done on the table's D call, TRBD1. Germline CDR1 MDHEN, CDR2 SYDVKM. Termini included, the CDR3 measures 13 amino acids.

V is TRBV28 and J is TRBJ1-2; D gene unclear. The CDR3 sequence is 11 residues long. V was shortened by 8 bases and J by 2 bases, with 6 bases between the two germline ends. In germline, CDR1 is MDHEN, CDR2 SYDVKM. Here the CDR3 DNA reads TGTGCCAGCGCAGAAAACTATGGCTACACCTTC. Translation gives CASAENYGYTF.

V gene TRBV18 combines with J gene TRBJ1-1; 9 positions match TRBD1. Germline values: CDR1 KGHSH, CDR2 LQKENI. The CDR3 sequence is 21 residues long. With V trimmed by 6 bases and J by 1 base, 24 bases remained unmatched. The CDR3 spells CASSLPRDRVPRANTNTEAFF. The CDR3 region has the DNA TGTGCCAGCTCCCTACCCAGGGACAGGGTCCCTCGAGCCAACACGAACACTGAAGCTTTCTTT.

V usage is TRBV27 and J usage is TRBJ2-7; D possibly corresponds to TRBD1 (5 bases). Germline CDR1 is MNHEY and CDR2 is SMNVEV (reference sequence). V was clipped by 5 bases and J by 2 bases, with 10 bases between them. This CDR3 region has 13 residues. The CDR3 loop reads CASSLDSAYEQYF. The CDR3 coding sequence is TGTGCCAGCAGTCTCGACAGCGCCTACGAGCAGTACTTC.

This clone was detected only a few times. The V gene is TRBV7-2, the J gene TRBJ2-5; tentative D call: TRBD2 (6 bases). Germline V lookup: CDR1 SGHTA, CDR2 FQGNSA. V was trimmed by 3 bases and J by 2 bases, leaving 13 bases between them. The CDR3 covers 15 residues. CDR3 region: CASSLGLPSQETQYF. CDR3 sequence (DNA): TGTGCCAGCAGCTTGGGACTTCCGTCACAAGAGACCCAGTACTTC.

The CDR3: CASSYSSIQPQHF. As DNA, the CDR3 is TGTGCCAGCAGTTACTCGAGTATCCAGCCCCAGCATTTT. This rearrangement joins TRBV6-6 to TRBJ1-5; no clear D gene. The CDR3 runs to 13 residues. Germline V CDR1 and CDR2: MNHNY, SVGAGI (reference sequence). The V end lost 0 bases, the J end lost 7 bases, and 7 bases lay between the germline ends.

The genes are TRBV11-2 and TRBJ2-3; D gene unclear. There are 13 residues in the CDR3. The germline gives CDR1 SGHAT, CDR2 FQNNGV. The ends were cut back, 5 bases at V and 7 bases at J, with 13 bases in the middle. CDR3 DNA: TGTGCCAGCAGCCCATCGCTGGCACATACGCAGTATTTT. Its protein is CASSPSLAHTQYF.

DNA for the CDR3: TGTGCCAGCACCGGGTACAGGGAGGGTAACTATGGCTACACCTTC. It translates to CASTGYREGNYGYTF. The chain is built from TRBV11-2 and TRBJ1-2; D possibly corresponds to TRBD1 (6 bases). CDR1 and CDR2 from the germline V gene are SGHAT and FQNNGV. This CDR3 spans 15 amino acids. Trimming removed 7 bases at V and 1 base at J, with 16 bases between.

The rearrangement joins TRBV7-9 to TRBJ1-1; no definite D call. Deletions cut 1 base from V and 0 bases from J, with 6 bases between. The CDR3 sequence is 14 residues long. The germline V gene has CDR1 SEHNR and CDR2 FQNEAQ (reference sequence). The CDR3 loop reads CASSLGRVNTEAFF. The CDR3, as DNA: TGTGCCAGCAGCTTAGGACGGGTGAACACTGAAGCTTTCTTT.

This clone was seen once. The gene calls are TRBV2 and TRBJ2-5, with D maybe TRBD1 (5 bases). The germline V and J ends were trimmed by 4 bases and 3 bases, with 9 bases remaining between them. CDR1 and CDR2 (germline): SNHLY, FYNNEI. The CDR3 runs 13 residues. This CDR3 is CASSGQTKETQYF. CDR3 bases: TGTGCCAGCAGTGGACAGACGAAAGAGACCCAGTACTTC.

The chain is built from TRBV6-5 and TRBJ2-5; perhaps TRBD2 as D (5 bases). CDR1 and CDR2 (germline): MNHEY, SVGAGI. Between the trimmed V and J ends, which lost 5 bases and 5 bases, there was a span of 15 bases. This CDR3 is built from 14 residues. The chain's CDR3 is CASSVGAGRETQYF. The DNA of the CDR3 is TGTGCCAGCAGTGTGGGAGCAGGTAGGGAGACCCAGTACTTC.

This chain connects TRBV15 to TRBJ2-1; D call uncertain. Germline CDR1 and CDR2: LNHNV and YYDKDF (reference sequence). Trimming cost V 0 bases and J 8 bases, with 14 bases left between them. There are 15 residues in the CDR3. CDR3 residues: CATSRDLSVAYEQFF. The CDR3 coding sequence is TGTGCCACCAGCAGAGATTTGAGCGTAGCATATGAGCAGTTCTTC.

This chain connects TRBV5-1 to TRBJ1-5; possible D gene TRBD1, 6 bases. The V end was cut by 0 bases, the J end by 9 bases, with 16 bases between. The CDR3 is 15 residues long. The germline CDR1 and CDR2 sequences are SGHRS and YFSETQ. The CDR3 here is CASSLEGRGQGPQHF. In nucleotides, the CDR3 is TGCGCCAGCAGCTTGGAAGGCAGGGGTCAAGGGCCCCAGCATTTT.

This chain links TRBV5-1 with TRBJ2-7, with D unclear. Germline V gene sequence: CDR1 SGHRS, CDR2 YFSETQ. This CDR3 is 15 amino acids long. V was clipped by 1 base and J by 2 bases, with 13 bases between them. In nucleotides, the CDR3 is TGCGCCAGCAGCTTGTCTGCAGTTTATACCTACGAGCAGTACTTC. It translates to CASSLSAVYTYEQYF.

CDR3 DNA sequence: TGTGCCAGTAGTATGTCCCTAAATCAGCCCCAGCATTTT. It encodes CASSMSLNQPQHF. The chain couples TRBV19 to TRBJ1-5; D unresolved. The germline gives CDR1 LNHDA, CDR2 SQIVND (reference sequence). The CDR3 runs 13 residues. Trimming took 3 bases from V and 4 from J, leaving 7 bases between them.

The rearrangement links TRBV28 to TRBJ2-1; 11 nucleotides line up with TRBD2. CDR3 length: 16 residues. Germline assignment: CDR1 MDHEN and CDR2 SYDVKM. The V gene end was trimmed by 7 bases and the J gene end by 5 bases; junction bases not matched to a gene: 10. CDR3 in amino acids: CASIAGGHDGDNEQFF. CDR3 DNA: TGTGCCAGCATAGCGGGAGGGCATGATGGGGACAATGAGCAGTTCTTC.

Note on this clone: At one boundary the junction diverges from the germline segment, which might be a read error. Additional DNA sequences in this sample encode the identical CDR3. This chain uses TRBV7-2 with TRBJ1-1; maybe TRBD1 (5 bases). Germline V gene data show CDR1 as SGHTA and CDR2 as FQGNSA. The CDR3 length is 15 residues. CDR3 loop: CASSLGGGRNTEAFF. CDR3 nucleotide sequence: TGTGCCAGCAGCTTAGGGGGGGGGAGGAACACTGAAGCTTTCTTC.

This rearrangement joins TRBV28 to TRBJ2-7; D ambiguous. Germline V lookup: CDR1 MDHEN, CDR2 SYDVKM. Trimming cost V 2 bases and J 2 bases, with 7 bases left between them. The CDR3 consists of 13 residues. Here the CDR3 DNA reads TGTGCCAGCAGTTTAGTGAGTACCTACGAGCAGTACTTC. The encoded protein is CASSLVSTYEQYF.

The chain recombines TRBV7-3 with TRBJ2-3, with TRBD2 as a possible D gene (6 bases). This CDR3 spans 13 amino acids. V was shortened by 3 bases and J by 3 bases, with 7 bases between the two germline ends. The germline V gene encodes CDR1 SGHTA and CDR2 FQGTGA. CDR3 DNA: TGTGCCAGCAGCTTTGGGGGGACAGATACGCAGTATTTT. It codes for CASSFGGTDTQYF.

The chain carries TRBV5-1 and TRBJ1-2; D perhaps matches TRBD1 (5 bases). V lost 2 bases, J lost 1 base, and 9 bases lay in between. CDR1 is SGHRS and CDR2 is YFSETQ in the germline V gene. CDR3 length: 14 amino acids. The DNA of the CDR3 is TGCGCCAGCAGCTTCTCCGGGGGTAACTATGGCTACACCTTC. It specifies CASSFSGGNYGYTF.

The gene calls are TRBV19 and TRBJ1-5; D is unresolved. CDR1 and CDR2 (germline): LNHDA, SQIVND (reference sequence). This CDR3 is built from 17 residues. Trimming left V 1 base short and J 5 bases short, with 18 bases between. This CDR3 is CASSIGIRRRGDQPQHF. DNA of the CDR3: TGTGCCAGTAGTATAGGGATCCGACGGCGAGGTGATCAGCCCCAGCATTTT.

A single count supports this clone. The V call is TRBV12-5, the J call TRBJ2-7; D unclear. V was clipped by 5 bases and J by 3 bases, with 26 bases between them. This CDR3 has 18 residues. In germline, CDR1 is LGHNT, CDR2 FRNRAP. CDR3 residues: CASGPTTDVRLYLYEQYF. The CDR3 DNA reads TGTGCTAGTGGTCCCACGACGGATGTGAGGCTGTACCTCTACGAGCAGTACTTC.

V gene TRBV30 combines with J gene TRBJ2-5; D is perhaps TRBD1 (5 bases). Germline CDR1 and CDR2: GTSNPN and SVGIG (reference sequence). Between the trimmed V and J ends, which lost 4 bases and 5 bases, there was a span of 17 bases. The CDR3 runs 14 residues. DNA for the CDR3: TGTGCCTGGAAGGGTTCCCTCAAGGGGGAGACCCAGTACTTC. The encoded protein is CAWKGSLKGETQYF.

This chain joins TRBV7-3 and TRBJ2-2; 7 bases are a match to TRBD2. The CDR3 length is 17 residues. The trim removed 5 bases at V and 8 bases at J, leaving 17 bases unmatched. Germline values: CDR1 SGHTA, CDR2 FQGTGA. DNA for the CDR3: TGTGCCAGCAGCCCCTCGATGGGGAGGGCCCTCGGTGGGGAGCTGTTTTTT. It specifies CASSPSMGRALGGELFF.

This CDR3 is CASSYTSGVSMVIQYF. In DNA, the CDR3 is TGTGCCAGCAGCTACACTAGCGGGGTGTCGATGGTCATTCAGTACTTC. The genes are TRBV11-1 and TRBJ2-4; 10 nucleotides agree with TRBD2. The CDR3 covers 16 residues. Germline CDR1 SGHAT, CDR2 FQDESV (reference sequence). V was clipped by 4 bases and J by 9 bases; unmatched bases: 12. The whole variable domain, filled in from reference TRBV11-1 and TRBJ2-4, reads EAEVAQSPRYKITEKSQAVAFWCDPISGHATLYWYRQILGQGPELLVQFQDESVVDDSQLPKDRFSAERLKGVDSTLKIQPAELGDSAMYLCASSYTSGVSMVIQYFGAGTRLSVL.

This clone was seen just once. The chain is built from TRBV6-1 and TRBJ1-4; 9 bases line up with TRBD1. CDR3 length: 15 amino acids. The ends lost 3 bases at V and 7 bases at J; junction bases unmatched: 6. Germline CDR1 MNHNS, CDR2 SASEGT. This chain's CDR3 is CASSDFGQGSEKLFF. Here the CDR3 DNA reads TGTGCCAGCAGTGACTTCGGACAGGGGAGTGAAAAACTGTTTTTT.